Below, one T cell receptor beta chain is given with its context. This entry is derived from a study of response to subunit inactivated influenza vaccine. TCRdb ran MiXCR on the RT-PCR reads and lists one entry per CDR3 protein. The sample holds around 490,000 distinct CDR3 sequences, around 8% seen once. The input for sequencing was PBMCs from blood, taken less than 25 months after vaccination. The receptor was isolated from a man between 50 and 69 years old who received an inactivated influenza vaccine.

The CDR3 sequence: CASSYAKLNTGELFF. The CDR3 DNA follows: TGTGCCAGCAGTTATGCCAAGTTAAACACCGGGGAGCTGTTTTTT. The V call is TRBV6-5, the J call TRBJ2-2; no firm D call. V lost 3 bases to trimming and J lost 2 bases, with 10 bases between them. The CDR3 is made up of 15 amino acids. The germline V gene encodes CDR1 MNHEY and CDR2 SVGAGI.